The rows below give T cell receptor beta chains drawn from one sample of a study of T cell responses to AZD1222 COVID-19 vaccine. Sequencing was performed with immunoSEQ multiplex PCR; in TCRdb, only in-frame clones are kept and a portion is missing. The sample lists approximately 100,000 clones, around 87% seen once, with less than 15% in the top ten. The material sequenced was peripheral blood, taken on day 0 of AZD1222 vaccination. The receptor source for this set is an adult in good health. Both conserved end residues are part of each CDR3. Each record gives: V gene, clone size, CDR3 protein. Expanded clones get a size class; other rows say once, few or many, or leave the size out.

TRBV7-8 | - | CASSLAGFQPQHF
TRBV9 | once | CASSPRGGSGTYNEQFF
TRBV14 | - | CASSQLSLRENSPLHF
TRBV28 | - | CASSLGGEDYGYTF
TRBV11-2 | - | CASSPFYKGGGQYF
TRBV18 | once | CASSPLGEKLFF
TRBV24-1 | - | CATSASVLQETQYF
TRBV7-3 | - | CASSLGDRFDTGELFF
TRBV19 | - | CASSTRGGLGANVLTF
TRBV28 | - | CASSLGRLGRDEQFF
TRBV5-1 | - | CASSPGTRGNEQFF
TRBV25-1 | once | CASSGPGAGEAFF
TRBV7-8 | - | CASSRDGGTDTQYF
TRBV7-9 | - | CASSLRELAGYEQFF
TRBV12-3/TRBV12-4 | - | CASTGHNSPLHF
TRBV28 | - | CASSFGTVWGGRGVTTNEKLFF
TRBV28 | - | CASSLSLRGSSGNTIYF
TRBV7-2 | - | CASSLVAARVNNEQFF
TRBV6-2/TRBV6-3 | - | CASSHRDGRNQPQHF
TRBV28 | few | CASWTGLNEKLFF
TRBV29-1 | - | CSVQVSYGYTF
TRBV30 | - | CAWRGTGGETQYF
TRBV11-1 | - | CASSARSYSGNTIYF
TRBV6-1 | - | CASSEQPGGTQYF
TRBV5-6 | - | CASSLSPNYGYTF
TRBV7-9 | - | CASSLQVSEQYF
TRBV30 | - | CAWSYGTGRNTEAFF
TRBV5-1 | - | CASSSTLGATGELFF
TRBV27 | - | CASSPSGSPGELFF
TRBV9 | once | CASSTRTSGSLDTGELFF
TRBV20-1 | - | CSASSGPTYEQYF
TRBV5-1 | - | CASSPGASGDTQYF
TRBV27 | - | CASSPGGIVGYTF
TRBV5-1 | - | CASSWDRGSGYTF
TRBV5-4 | - | CASSLGGTGGYNSPLHF
TRBV7-2 | - | CASSSPTGGNAEAFF
TRBV12-3/TRBV12-4 | - | CASSFRDGYTF
TRBV18 | - | CASSPLTGASYEQYF
TRBV7-6 | - | CASSRGSTDTQYF
TRBV4-3 | - | CASSQRTWGGETQYF
TRBV3-1/TRBV3-2 | - | CASSLGGAAGNTIYF
TRBV12-3/TRBV12-4 | - | CASSTGLPEAFF
TRBV5-1 | - | CASSPRRQENGYTF
TRBV7-8 | - | CASSPANTEAFF
TRBV4-2 | - | CASSRTRLAGVSKNIQYF
TRBV4-3 | - | CASSQGSSAGLYEQYF
TRBV5-6 | - | CASSAGGPNYGYTF
TRBV7-2 | - | CASSAGRRLIDSYGYTF
TRBV28 | - | CASSESTGGGKTQYF
TRBV28 | - | CASKKPGPYTGELFF
TRBV18 | - | CASSPGTASTDTQYF
TRBV24-1 | - | CATADRGSYEQYF